This T cell receptor beta chain was identified in a study of CD8 T cells in ankylosing spondylitis. There are many counts of this clonotype. The CDR3 spans 10 residues. Germline-derived CDR1 and CDR2 are DFQATT and SNEGSKA (reference sequence). V was clipped by 2 bases and J by 7 bases, with 6 bases between them. A single record per CDR3 protein comes from TCRdb applying MiXCR to the 5' RACE reads. The sample lists under 150,000 distinct CDR3 sequences, more than 7% occurring once. The J gene is TRBJ2-7, the V gene TRBV20-1; D is undetermined. This receptor was taken from a male donor with ankylosing spondylitis. The sample taken for sequencing was synovial fluid, either unsorted or a sorted T cell fraction (not recorded which). This CDR3 is CSARRSEQYF. The CDR3, as DNA: TGCAGTGCTAGACGGTCGGAGCAGTACTTC.